Following are 30 T cell receptor beta chains from one sample sequenced in a study of cytomegalovirus exposure and HLA in healthy donors. Assay: immunoSEQ multiplex PCR; the TCRdb copy retains only in-frame clones and omits some. Of about 330,000 clones listed, 87% are singletons. The specimen was PBMCs. These receptors came from a woman aged 25 to 45 in good health and CMV-seropositive.

The J gene is TRBJ1-5, the V gene TRBV5-8; the D gene is possibly TRBD1 (6 bases). The V gene lost 4 bases and the J gene lost 0 bases, with 11 bases spanning the gap. This CDR3 region has 15 residues. Germline CDR1 and CDR2: SGHTS and YDEGEE. Here the CDR3 reads CASSRDIDSNQPQHF. The DNA of the CDR3 is TGTGCCAGCAGCCGGGACATTGATAGCAATCAGCCCCAGCATTTT. Full variable domain (outside the CDR3, taken from reference TRBV5-8 and TRBJ1-5): EAGVTQSPTHLIKTRGQQATLRCSPISGHTSVYWYQQALGLGLQFLLWYDEGEERNRGNFPPRFSGRQFPNYSSELNVNALELEDSALYLCASSRDIDSNQPQHFGDGTRLSIL.

The rearrangement links TRBV7-9 to TRBJ1-3, with D unresolved. The CDR3 contains 12 residues. Trimming cost V 2 bases and J 8 bases, with 7 bases left between them. The germline CDR1 and CDR2 sequences are SEHNR and FQNEAQ (reference sequence). The CDR3 DNA sequence: TGTGCCAGCAGCTTAACGGGAGACACCATATATTTT. Translated, it gives CASSLTGDTIYF.

This clone was picked up one time. Other DNA sequences in this specimen translate into the identical CDR3. This chain joins TRBV4-2 and TRBJ1-5; no clear D. This CDR3 region has 15 residues. Between the trimmed V and J ends, which lost 0 bases and 1 base, there was a span of 7 bases. Germline CDR1 LGHNA, CDR2 YNFKEQ. This CDR3 reads CASSQEPGSNQPQHF. As DNA, the CDR3 is TGTGCCAGCAGCCAAGAACCAGGCAGCAATCAGCCCCAGCATTTT.

The chain employs TRBV4-1 and TRBJ2-1; possibly TRBD1 for D (5 bases). Trimming removed 2 bases at V and 4 bases at J, with 6 bases between. Looked up from germline, CDR1 is MGHRA and CDR2 is YSYEKL. This CDR3 has 13 residues. The CDR3 reads CASSQPGYNEQFF. CDR3 in DNA: TGCGCCAGCAGCCAACCAGGGTACAATGAGCAGTTCTTC.

This clone occurred once. V and J are TRBV6-5 and TRBJ2-7; D is unclear. This CDR3 has 13 amino acids. Germline V gene lookup returns CDR1 MNHEY and CDR2 SVGAGI. The V gene lost 6 bases and the J gene lost 7 bases, with 16 bases spanning the gap. CDR3 amino acids: CASSSDRVREQYF. The CDR3 nucleotides are TGTGCCAGCAGCTCAGACCGGGTGAGAGAGCAGTACTTC.

The CDR3 nucleotides are TGTGCCAGCAGTTTTTCACAGATTAACTACAATGAGCAGTTCTTC. Its protein product is CASSFSQINYNEQFF. V gene TRBV27 combines with J gene TRBJ2-1, with D hard to call. CDR3 size: 15 residues. Germline V CDR1 and CDR2: MNHEY, SMNVEV (reference sequence). Trimming removed 3 bases from V and 3 bases from J, with 12 bases in between.

Note on this clone: The sample contains more than one DNA sequence encoding this CDR3. The chain has TRBV7-2 and TRBJ2-7, with D hard to call. There are 11 residues in the CDR3. With 2 bases removed from V and 3 bases from J, the gap between germline ends came to 2 bases. Per the germline V gene, CDR1 is SGHTA and CDR2 is FQGNSA. In DNA form, the CDR3 reads TGTGCCAGCAGCTTAAGCTACGAGCAGTACTTC. Its protein is CASSLSYEQYF.

V usage is TRBV10-3 and J usage is TRBJ2-1; D may be TRBD1 (6 bases). The V gene's germline CDR1 is ENHRY and CDR2 SYGVKD. V dropped 5 bases and J dropped 6 bases, with 11 bases sitting between them. This CDR3 is built from 13 residues. CDR3 protein: CAISRDTLNEQFF. CDR3 DNA: TGTGCCATCAGTCGGGACACCCTCAATGAGCAGTTCTTC.

The chain joins TRBV5-8 to TRBJ1-2; D not resolved. CDR1 and CDR2 from the germline V gene are SGHTS and YDEGEE. The CDR3 extends over 11 amino acids. V lost 6 bases to trimming and J lost 5 bases, with 8 bases between them. The CDR3 DNA sequence: TGTGCCAGCAAAGCGGAATATGGCTACACCTTC. It yields the protein CASKAEYGYTF.

This rearrangement joins TRBV28 to TRBJ1-4, with 8 positions matching TRBD1. Trimming at V came to 6 bases and at J to 8 bases, leaving 11 bases not matched to a gene. The CDR3 consists of 15 residues. Germline CDR1 and CDR2: MDHEN and SYDVKM. The CDR3 DNA follows: TGTGCCAGCAGGGGATGGACAGGGTTGATAGAAAAACTGTTTTTT. Protein product: CASRGWTGLIEKLFF.

This clone occurred once. The genes are TRBV30 and TRBJ1-6; the D is unclear. Germline CDR1 reads GTSNPN; CDR2 reads SVGIG (reference sequence). The ends were cut back, 2 bases at V and 3 bases at J, with 8 bases in the middle. The CDR3 runs to 14 residues. The CDR3 sequence is CAWSSSFYNSPLHF. Here the CDR3 DNA reads TGTGCCTGGAGTAGCAGTTTCTATAATTCACCCCTCCACTTT. Complete variable domain (other parts from reference TRBV30 and TRBJ1-6): SQTIHQWPATLVQPVGSPLSLECTVEGTSNPNLYWYRQAAGRGLQLLFYSVGIGQISSEVPQNLSASRPQDRQFILSSKKLLLSDSGFYLCAWSSSFYNSPLHFGNGTRLTVT.

This chain links TRBV9 with TRBJ2-5, with D uncertain. The V and J ends lost 3 bases and 4 bases respectively, with 10 bases between them. Looked up from germline, CDR1 is SGDLS and CDR2 is YYNGEE. The CDR3 contains 13 residues. The CDR3 DNA reads TGTGCCAGCAGCGGATATAAGGGAGAGACCCAGTACTTC. Translation: CASSGYKGETQYF.

This clone was seen just once. This chain links TRBV4-2 with TRBJ2-5; 10 bases are shared with TRBD2. The germline V gene has CDR1 LGHNA and CDR2 YNFKEQ. With V trimmed by 3 bases and J by 5 bases, 9 bases remained unmatched. This CDR3 spans 16 amino acids. The CDR3 DNA reads TGTGCCAGCAGCCATGGGGTAGCGGGGGGCGGGGAGACCCAGTACTTC. Translated: CASSHGVAGGGETQYF.

This clone occurred a few times. This rearrangement joins TRBV9 to TRBJ1-3; D not certain. Germline V gene data show CDR1 as SGDLS and CDR2 as YYNGEE. Trimming pared 4 bases from V and 3 bases from J, leaving 14 bases between. The CDR3 runs 15 residues. CDR3 amino acids: CASSLGLAGGNTIYF. For the CDR3, the DNA is TGTGCCAGCAGCCTCGGACTAGCTGGTGGAAACACCATATATTTT.

The J gene is TRBJ1-3, the V gene TRBV27; D is possibly TRBD1 (5 bases). V dropped 6 bases and J dropped 2 bases, with 11 bases sitting between them. Germline V gene sequence: CDR1 MNHEY, CDR2 SMNVEV (reference sequence). This CDR3 is built from 14 residues. The DNA of the CDR3 is TGTGCCAGCAGAGAATTGGGGCCTGGAAACACCATATATTTT. Translation: CASRELGPGNTIYF.

The chain is built from TRBV28 and TRBJ1-1; TRBD1 aligns across 7 bases. Trimming cost V 3 bases and J 0 bases; bases outside gene matches: 10. The CDR3 runs 17 residues. Germline lookup yields CDR1 MDHEN and CDR2 SYDVKM. The CDR3 loop is CASSLRGRKNLNTEAFF. The CDR3 region has the DNA TGTGCCAGCAGTTTGAGGGGGCGGAAGAATCTGAACACTGAAGCTTTCTTT.

The table lists this clone with a count of one. CDR3 DNA: TGTGCCAGCAAATTCCAGGGGGACTACGAGCAGTACTTC. This codes for CASKFQGDYEQYF. V usage is TRBV27 and J usage is TRBJ2-7; the match to TRBD1 covers 7 bases. The V segment lost 7 bases and the J segment 3 bases; nucleotides outside the gene matches: 6. From germline, CDR1 is MNHEY and CDR2 SMNVEV (reference sequence). The CDR3 totals 13 residues.

This sequence joins TRBV9 and TRBJ2-1; D may correspond to TRBD1 or TRBD2 (5 bases each). V dropped 4 bases and J dropped 7 bases, with 15 bases sitting between them. Germline CDR1 is SGDLS and CDR2 is YYNGEE. The CDR3 runs to 14 residues. CDR3 in amino acids: CASSPGPPRNEQFF. CDR3 DNA: TGTGCCAGCAGCCCGGGACCCCCTCGTAATGAGCAGTTCTTC.

Comments on this clone: This sample includes further DNA sequences coding for the same CDR3. This rearrangement joins TRBV5-1 to TRBJ2-7; D unclear. The V end was cut by 0 bases, the J end by 7 bases, with 5 bases between. This CDR3 has 11 amino acids. Germline V gives CDR1 SGHRS, CDR2 YFSETQ. In DNA, the CDR3 is TGCGCCAGCAGCTTGGGGGGAGAGCAGTACTTC. It encodes CASSLGGEQYF.

This chain uses TRBV7-3 with TRBJ2-2; D is perhaps TRBD1 or TRBD2 (5 bases each). The CDR3 consists of 15 residues. V was pared by 5 bases and J by 6 bases, with 16 bases between. Germline CDR1 SGHTA, CDR2 FQGTGA. CDR3 DNA sequence: TGTGCCAGCAGCATTAGGCGAGGGGCGCCCGGGGAGCTGTTTTTT. Translation gives CASSIRRGAPGELFF.

The rearrangement joins TRBV6-5 to TRBJ2-5; 7 nucleotides align to TRBD1. V gave up 2 bases and J gave up 1 base; unmatched junction bases: 4. CDR1 and CDR2 from the germline V gene are MNHEY and SVGAGI. The CDR3 covers 15 residues. CDR3 bases: TGTGCCAGCAGTTACCAAGGGACAGCCCAAGAGACCCAGTACTTC. Protein: CASSYQGTAQETQYF.

The V call is TRBV27, the J call TRBJ2-2; no firm D call. The V gene's germline CDR1 is MNHEY and CDR2 SMNVEV (reference sequence). This CDR3 region has 11 residues. With 3 bases removed from V and 11 bases from J, the gap between germline ends came to 7 bases. CDR3 DNA: TGTGCCAGCAGTTTTTCTGGAGAGCTGTTTTTT. This translates into CASSFSGELFF.

This clone was recorded only once. The genes are TRBV6-5 and TRBJ1-4; D possibly corresponds to TRBD1 (5 bases). The length of the CDR3 is 14 residues. CDR1 and CDR2 from the germline V gene are MNHEY and SVGAGI. Trimming removed 1 base at V and 9 bases at J, with 12 bases between. The CDR3 here is CASSYFGTSKKLFF. The CDR3 DNA is TGTGCCAGCAGTTACTTCGGGACGTCCAAAAAACTGTTTTTT.

The genes are TRBV27 and TRBJ2-3; perhaps TRBD2 as D (5 bases). With 3 bases removed from V and 1 base from J, the gap between germline ends came to 11 bases. The CDR3 extends over 15 amino acids. Per the germline V gene, CDR1 is MNHEY and CDR2 is SMNVEV (reference sequence). The CDR3 DNA follows: TGTGCCAGCAGTTTCATAGGAGGTGGCACAGATACGCAGTATTTT. It specifies CASSFIGGGTDTQYF.

There are many counts of this clone. CDR3 nucleotides: TGTGCCAGCAGTAGTGCTGTCGGACTAGCATCTCAAGAGACCCAGTACTTC. It codes for CASSSAVGLASQETQYF. This rearrangement joins TRBV28 to TRBJ2-5; TRBD2 agrees at 8 bases. The CDR3 length is 17 residues. Germline assignment: CDR1 MDHEN and CDR2 SYDVKM. The ends lost 5 bases at V and 2 bases at J; junction bases unmatched: 13.

This chain joins TRBV13 and TRBJ1-3; D call uncertain. The V end was cut by 2 bases, the J end by 0 bases, with 11 bases between. Germline V gene data show CDR1 as PRHDT and CDR2 as FYEKMQ (reference sequence). CDR3 length: 16 residues. In DNA, the CDR3 is TGTGCCAGCAGCTTACTAGCAGGAGTCTCTGGAAACACCATATATTTT. As protein: CASSLLAGVSGNTIYF.

J is TRBJ2-2 and V is TRBV7-3, with 8 bases aligning to TRBD1. The CDR3 is 15 residues long. The J segment lost 6 bases and the V segment lost 5 bases, leaving 8 bases of the junction unmatched. CDR1 SGHTA and CDR2 FQGTGA come from the germline V gene. CDR3 amino acids: CASSRTGKESGELFF. CDR3 DNA: TGTGCCAGCAGCCGGACAGGGAAAGAGTCCGGGGAGCTGTTTTTT. The variable domain in full, with the rest retrieved from reference TRBV7-3 and TRBJ2-2, is GAGVSQTPSNKVTEKGKYVELRCDPISGHTALYWYRQSLGQGPEFLIYFQGTGAADDSGLPNDRFFAVRPEGSVSTLKIQRTERGDSAVYLCASSRTGKESGELFFGEGSRLTVL.

The rearrangement links TRBV5-4 to TRBJ2-3; TRBD1 agrees at 8 bases. The germline CDR1 and CDR2 sequences are SGHNT and YYREEE (reference sequence). The CDR3 length is 15 residues. V dropped 3 bases and J dropped 1; count of bases not matched to a gene: 4. The CDR3 loop is CASSSTTGGTDTQYF. The CDR3 region has the DNA TGTGCCAGCAGCTCAACGACAGGGGGCACAGATACGCAGTATTTT. Looking up the rest from reference TRBV5-4 and TRBJ2-3 gives the full variable domain: ETGVTQSPTHLIKTRGQQVTLRCSSQSGHNTVSWYQQALGQGPQFIFQYYREEENGRGNFPPRFSGLQFPNYSSELNVNALELDDSALYLCASSSTTGGTDTQYFGPGTRLTVL.

J is TRBJ2-7 and V is TRBV2, with 9 bases aligning to TRBD2. The CDR3 spans 18 residues. Germline V gene sequence: CDR1 SNHLY, CDR2 FYNNEI. V was clipped by 5 bases and J by 6 bases; unmatched bases: 20. The CDR3 bases are TGTGCCAGCAGTAAGGGGAACTTAGCGGGAGTGCCCAAGAGCGAGCAGTACTTC. Translation gives CASSKGNLAGVPKSEQYF.

The rearrangement joins TRBV2 to TRBJ1-1; possible D gene TRBD1, 5 bases. CDR3 length: 16 residues. CDR1 is SNHLY, CDR2 FYNNEI, per germline. Between the trimmed V and J ends, which lost 4 bases and 4 bases, there was a span of 19 bases. CDR3 residues: CASSVGSGGVGTEAFF. In nucleotides, the CDR3 is TGTGCCAGCAGTGTAGGGTCCGGGGGGGTAGGCACTGAAGCTTTCTTT.